Sequencing of this T cell receptor beta chain was carried out in a study of cytotoxic CD8 clonotypes in ibrutinib-treated CLL. The wider study: Fewer than 13 relapsed/refractory, some 15 treatment-naive; under 18 IGHV unmutated. After median roughly 68 months, roughly 14 stayed in remission, around twelve progressed; responses approximately 24 partial, 2 complete.

The CDR3 sequence is 13 residues long. V was pared by 3 bases and J by 2 bases, with 7 bases between. Germline CDR1 and CDR2: SGHRS and YFSETQ. A 1 in 200,000 to 1 in 1 million T cell depth was the sequencing target. Here immunoSEQ multiplex PCR was the method, and the copy in TCRdb shows in-frame clones only, minus some. The sample includes some 23,000 clones, roughly 74% of them seen just once. The specimen was PBMCs, collected after 12 months of ibrutinib treatment. This receptor was obtained from a human donor with chronic lymphocytic leukemia. The chain employs TRBV5-1 and TRBJ2-3, with unresolved D. CDR3 loop: CASSSGSTDTQYF. DNA of the CDR3: TGCGCCAGCAGCTCCGGGTCCACAGATACGCAGTATTTT.